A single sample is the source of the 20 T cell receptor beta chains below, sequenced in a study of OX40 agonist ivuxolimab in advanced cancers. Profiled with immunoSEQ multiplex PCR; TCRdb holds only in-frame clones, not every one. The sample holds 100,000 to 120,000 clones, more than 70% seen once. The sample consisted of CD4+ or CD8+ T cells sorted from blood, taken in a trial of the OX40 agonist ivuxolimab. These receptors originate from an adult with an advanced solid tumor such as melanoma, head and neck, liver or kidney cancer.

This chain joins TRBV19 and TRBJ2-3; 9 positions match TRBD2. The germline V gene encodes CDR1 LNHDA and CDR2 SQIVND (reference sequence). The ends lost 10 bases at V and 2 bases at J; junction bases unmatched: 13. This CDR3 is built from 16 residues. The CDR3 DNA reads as TGTGCCACACTGGGGCTAGAGCGGGGGGACACAGATACGCAGTATTTT. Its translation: CATLGLERGDTDTQYF. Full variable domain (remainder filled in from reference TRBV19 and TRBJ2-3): DGGITQSPKYLFRKEGQNVTLSCEQNLNHDAMYWYRQDPGQGLRLIYYSQIVNDFQKGDIAEGYSVSREKKESFPLTVTSAQKNPTAFYLCATLGLERGDTDTQYFGPGTRLTVL.

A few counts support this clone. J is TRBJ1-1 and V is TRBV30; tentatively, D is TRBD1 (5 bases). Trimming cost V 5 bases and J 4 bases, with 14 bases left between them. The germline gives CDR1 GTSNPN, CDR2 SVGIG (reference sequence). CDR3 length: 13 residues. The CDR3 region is CAWVFGDGTEAFF. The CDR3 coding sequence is TGTGCCTGGGTATTCGGGGACGGCACTGAAGCTTTCTTT.

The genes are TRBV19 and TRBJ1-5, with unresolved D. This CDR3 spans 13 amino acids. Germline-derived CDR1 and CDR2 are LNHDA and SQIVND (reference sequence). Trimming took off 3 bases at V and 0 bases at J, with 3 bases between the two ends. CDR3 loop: CASSISSNQPQHF. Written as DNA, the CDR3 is TGTGCCAGTAGTATTTCTAGCAATCAGCCCCAGCATTTT.

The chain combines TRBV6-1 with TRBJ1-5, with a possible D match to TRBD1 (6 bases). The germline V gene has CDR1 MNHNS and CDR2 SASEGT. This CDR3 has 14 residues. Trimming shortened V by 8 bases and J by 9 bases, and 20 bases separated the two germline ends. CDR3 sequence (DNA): TGTGCCAGCGGGAACGCCCAAACACAGGGGCCCCAGCATTTT. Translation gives CASGNAQTQGPQHF.

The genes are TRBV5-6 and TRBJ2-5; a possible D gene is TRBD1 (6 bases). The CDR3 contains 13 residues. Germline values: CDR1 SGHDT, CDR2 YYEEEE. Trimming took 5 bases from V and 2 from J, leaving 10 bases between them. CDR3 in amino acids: CASRPDSQETQYF. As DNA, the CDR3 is TGTGCCAGCAGACCGGACAGTCAAGAGACCCAGTACTTC.

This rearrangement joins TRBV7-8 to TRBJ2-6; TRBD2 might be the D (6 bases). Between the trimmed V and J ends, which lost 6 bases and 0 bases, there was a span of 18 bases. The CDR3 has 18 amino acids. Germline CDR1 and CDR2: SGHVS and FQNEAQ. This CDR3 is CASSVSGVYSSGANVLTF. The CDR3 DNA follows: TGTGCCAGCAGTGTTTCGGGGGTCTATTCCTCTGGGGCCAACGTCCTGACTTTC. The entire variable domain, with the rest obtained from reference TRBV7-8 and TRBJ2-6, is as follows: GAGVSQSPRYKVAKRGQDVALRCDPISGHVSLFWYQQALGQGPEFLTYFQNEAQLDKSGLPSDRFFAERPEGSVSTLKIQRTQQEDSAVYLCASSVSGVYSSGANVLTFGAGSRLTVL.

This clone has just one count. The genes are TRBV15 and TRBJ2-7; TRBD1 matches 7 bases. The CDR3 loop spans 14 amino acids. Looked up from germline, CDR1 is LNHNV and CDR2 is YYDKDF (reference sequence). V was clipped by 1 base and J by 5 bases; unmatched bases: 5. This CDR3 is CATSRAGGRHEQYF. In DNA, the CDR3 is TGTGCCACCAGCAGAGCAGGGGGAAGGCACGAGCAGTACTTC.

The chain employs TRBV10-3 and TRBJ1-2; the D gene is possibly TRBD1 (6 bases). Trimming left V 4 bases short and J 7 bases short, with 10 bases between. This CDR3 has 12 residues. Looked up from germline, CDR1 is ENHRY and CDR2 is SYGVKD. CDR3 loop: CAISARGAGYTF. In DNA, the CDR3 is TGTGCCATCAGTGCCCGGGGGGCTGGCTACACCTTC.

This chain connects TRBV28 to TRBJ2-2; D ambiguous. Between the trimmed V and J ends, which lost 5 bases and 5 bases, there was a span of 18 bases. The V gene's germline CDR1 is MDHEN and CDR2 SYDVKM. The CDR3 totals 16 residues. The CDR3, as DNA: TGTGCCAGCAGTACCACCCTAACCGGGCTGACCGGGGAGCTGTTTTTT. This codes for CASSTTLTGLTGELFF.

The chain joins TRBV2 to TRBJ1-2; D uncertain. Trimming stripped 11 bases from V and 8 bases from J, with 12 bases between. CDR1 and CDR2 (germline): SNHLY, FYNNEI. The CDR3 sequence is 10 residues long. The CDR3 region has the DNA TGTGCCCCACAACCTATGGGCTACACCTTC. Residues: CAPQPMGYTF.

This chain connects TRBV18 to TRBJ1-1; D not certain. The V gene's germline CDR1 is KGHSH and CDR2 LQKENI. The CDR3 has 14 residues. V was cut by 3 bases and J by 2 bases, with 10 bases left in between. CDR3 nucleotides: TGTGCCAGCTCACCCTCGGCAGACAACACTGAAGCTTTCTTT. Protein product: CASSPSADNTEAFF. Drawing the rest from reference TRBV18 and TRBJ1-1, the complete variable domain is NAGVMQNPRHLVRRRGQEARLRCSPMKGHSHVYWYRQLPEEGLKFMVYLQKENIIDESGMPKERFSAEFPKEGPSILRIQQVVRGDSAAYFCASSPSADNTEAFFGQGTRLTVV.

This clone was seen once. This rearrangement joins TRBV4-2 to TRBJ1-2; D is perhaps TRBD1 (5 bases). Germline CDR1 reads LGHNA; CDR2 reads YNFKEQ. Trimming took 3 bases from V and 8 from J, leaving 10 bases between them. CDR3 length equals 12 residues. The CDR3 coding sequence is TGTGCCAGCAGCCACGACAGTTGGGGCTACACCTTC. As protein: CASSHDSWGYTF.

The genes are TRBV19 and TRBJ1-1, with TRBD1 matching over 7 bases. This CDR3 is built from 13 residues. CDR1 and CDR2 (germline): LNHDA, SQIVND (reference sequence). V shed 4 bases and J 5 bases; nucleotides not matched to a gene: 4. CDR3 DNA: TGTGCCAGTAGTACGTTACAGGGGACTGAAGCTTTCTTT. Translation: CASSTLQGTEAFF.

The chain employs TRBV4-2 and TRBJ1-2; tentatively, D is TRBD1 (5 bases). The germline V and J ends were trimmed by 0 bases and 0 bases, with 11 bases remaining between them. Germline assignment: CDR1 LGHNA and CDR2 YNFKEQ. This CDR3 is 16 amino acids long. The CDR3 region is CASSQDQTGTNYGYTF. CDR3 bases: TGTGCCAGCAGCCAAGATCAAACAGGAACTAACTATGGCTACACCTTC.

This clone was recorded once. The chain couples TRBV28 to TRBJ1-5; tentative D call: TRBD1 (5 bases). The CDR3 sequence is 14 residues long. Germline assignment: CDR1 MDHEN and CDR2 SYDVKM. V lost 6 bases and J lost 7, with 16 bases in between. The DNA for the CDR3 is TGTGCCAGCAGCCGAACCAACACAGGACAGCCCCAGCATTTT. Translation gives CASSRTNTGQPQHF.

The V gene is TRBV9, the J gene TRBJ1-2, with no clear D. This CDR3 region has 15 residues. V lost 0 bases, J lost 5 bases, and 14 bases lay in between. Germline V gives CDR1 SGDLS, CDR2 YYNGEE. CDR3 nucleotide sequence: TGTGCCAGCAGCGTAGATTCCTCGACCAGGTATGGCTACACCTTC. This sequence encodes CASSVDSSTRYGYTF.

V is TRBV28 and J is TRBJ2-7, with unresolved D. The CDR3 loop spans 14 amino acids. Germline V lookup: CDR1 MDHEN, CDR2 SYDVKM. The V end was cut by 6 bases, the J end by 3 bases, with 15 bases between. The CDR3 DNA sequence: TGTGCCAGCAGAGACGCCGGGTCCGTCTACGAGCAGTACTTC. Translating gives CASRDAGSVYEQYF.

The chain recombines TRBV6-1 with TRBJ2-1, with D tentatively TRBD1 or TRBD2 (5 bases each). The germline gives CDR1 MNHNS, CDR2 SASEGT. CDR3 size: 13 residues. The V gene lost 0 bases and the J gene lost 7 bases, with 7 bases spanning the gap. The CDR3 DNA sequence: TGTGCCAGCAGTGAAGCGGGGGAAAATGAGCAGTTCTTC. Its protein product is CASSEAGENEQFF.

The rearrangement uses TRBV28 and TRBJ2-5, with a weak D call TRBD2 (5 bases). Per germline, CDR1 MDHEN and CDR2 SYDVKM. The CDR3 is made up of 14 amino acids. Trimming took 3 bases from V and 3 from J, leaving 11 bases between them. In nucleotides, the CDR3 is TGTGCCAGCAGTTTTGAGCGGACCAAAGAGACCCAGTACTTC. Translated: CASSFERTKETQYF.

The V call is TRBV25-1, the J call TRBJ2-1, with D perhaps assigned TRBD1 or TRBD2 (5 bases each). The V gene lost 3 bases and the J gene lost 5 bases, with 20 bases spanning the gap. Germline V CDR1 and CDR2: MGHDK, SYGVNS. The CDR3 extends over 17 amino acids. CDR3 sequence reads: CASSDLAAGTSDNEQFF. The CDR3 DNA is TGTGCCAGCAGTGATTTGGCCGCCGGGACGTCTGACAATGAGCAGTTCTTC.